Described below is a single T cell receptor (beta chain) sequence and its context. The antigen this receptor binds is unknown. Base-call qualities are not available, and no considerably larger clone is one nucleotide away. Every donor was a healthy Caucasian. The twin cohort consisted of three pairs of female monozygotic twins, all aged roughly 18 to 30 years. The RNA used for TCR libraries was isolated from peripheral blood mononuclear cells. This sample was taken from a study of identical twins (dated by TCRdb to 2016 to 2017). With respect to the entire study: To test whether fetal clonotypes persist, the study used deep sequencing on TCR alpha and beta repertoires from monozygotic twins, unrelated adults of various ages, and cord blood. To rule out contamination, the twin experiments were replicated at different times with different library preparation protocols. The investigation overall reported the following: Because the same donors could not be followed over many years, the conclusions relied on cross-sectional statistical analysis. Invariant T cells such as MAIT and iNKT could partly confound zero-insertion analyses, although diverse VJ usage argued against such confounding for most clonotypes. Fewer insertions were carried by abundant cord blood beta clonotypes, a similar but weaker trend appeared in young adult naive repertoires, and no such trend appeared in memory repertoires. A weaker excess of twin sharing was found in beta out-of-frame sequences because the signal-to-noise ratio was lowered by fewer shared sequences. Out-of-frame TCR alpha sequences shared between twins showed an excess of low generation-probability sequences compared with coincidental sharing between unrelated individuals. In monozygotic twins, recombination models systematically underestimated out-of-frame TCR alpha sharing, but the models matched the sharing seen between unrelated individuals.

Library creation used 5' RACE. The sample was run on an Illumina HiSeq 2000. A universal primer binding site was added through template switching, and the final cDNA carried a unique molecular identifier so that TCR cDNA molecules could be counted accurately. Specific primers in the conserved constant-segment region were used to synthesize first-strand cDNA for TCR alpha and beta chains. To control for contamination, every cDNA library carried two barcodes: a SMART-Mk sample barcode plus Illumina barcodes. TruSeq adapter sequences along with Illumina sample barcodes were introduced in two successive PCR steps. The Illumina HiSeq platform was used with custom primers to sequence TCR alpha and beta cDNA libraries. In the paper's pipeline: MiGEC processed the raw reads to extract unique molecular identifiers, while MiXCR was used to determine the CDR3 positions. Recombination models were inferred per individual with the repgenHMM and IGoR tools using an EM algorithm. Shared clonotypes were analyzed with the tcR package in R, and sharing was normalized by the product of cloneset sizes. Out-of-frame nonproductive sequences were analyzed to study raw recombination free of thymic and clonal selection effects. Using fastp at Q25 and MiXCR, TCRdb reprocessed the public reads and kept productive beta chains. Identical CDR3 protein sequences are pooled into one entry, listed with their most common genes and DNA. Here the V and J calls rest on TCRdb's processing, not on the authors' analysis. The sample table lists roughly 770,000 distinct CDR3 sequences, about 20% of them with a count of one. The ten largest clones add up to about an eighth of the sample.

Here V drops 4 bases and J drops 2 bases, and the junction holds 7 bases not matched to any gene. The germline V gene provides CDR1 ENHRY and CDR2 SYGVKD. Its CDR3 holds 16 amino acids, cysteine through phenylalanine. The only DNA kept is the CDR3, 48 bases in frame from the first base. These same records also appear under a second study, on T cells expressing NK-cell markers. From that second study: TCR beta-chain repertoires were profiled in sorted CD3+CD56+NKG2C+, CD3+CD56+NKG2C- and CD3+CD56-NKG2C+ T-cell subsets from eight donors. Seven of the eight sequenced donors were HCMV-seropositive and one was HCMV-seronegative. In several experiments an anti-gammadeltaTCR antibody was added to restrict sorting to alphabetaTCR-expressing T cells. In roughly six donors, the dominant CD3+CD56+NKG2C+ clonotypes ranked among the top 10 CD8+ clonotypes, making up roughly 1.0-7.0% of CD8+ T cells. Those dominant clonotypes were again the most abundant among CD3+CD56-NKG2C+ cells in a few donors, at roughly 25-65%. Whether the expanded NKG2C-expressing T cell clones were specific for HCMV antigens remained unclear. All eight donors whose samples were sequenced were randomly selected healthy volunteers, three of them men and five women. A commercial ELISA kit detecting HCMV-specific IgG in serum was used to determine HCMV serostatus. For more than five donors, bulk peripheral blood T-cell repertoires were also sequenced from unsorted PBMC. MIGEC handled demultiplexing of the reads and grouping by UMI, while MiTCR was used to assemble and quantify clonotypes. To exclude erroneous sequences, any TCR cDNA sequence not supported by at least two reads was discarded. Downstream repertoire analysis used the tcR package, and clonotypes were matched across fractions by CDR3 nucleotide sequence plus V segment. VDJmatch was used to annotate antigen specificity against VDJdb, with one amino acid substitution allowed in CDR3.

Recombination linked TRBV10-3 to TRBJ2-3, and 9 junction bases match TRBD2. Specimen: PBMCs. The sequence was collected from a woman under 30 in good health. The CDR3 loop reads CAISGWLAGNTDTQYF. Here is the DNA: TGTGCCATCAGTGGGTGGCTAGCGGGGAACACAGATACGCAGTATTTT.